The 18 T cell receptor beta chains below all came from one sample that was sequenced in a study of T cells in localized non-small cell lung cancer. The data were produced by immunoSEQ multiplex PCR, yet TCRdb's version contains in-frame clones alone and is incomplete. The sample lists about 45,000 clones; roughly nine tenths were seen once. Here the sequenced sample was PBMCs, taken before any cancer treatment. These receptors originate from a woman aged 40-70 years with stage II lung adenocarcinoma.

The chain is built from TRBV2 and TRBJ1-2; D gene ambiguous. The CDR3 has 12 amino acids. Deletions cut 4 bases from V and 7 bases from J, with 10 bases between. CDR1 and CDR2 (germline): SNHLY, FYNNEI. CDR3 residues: CASSVQTGGYTF. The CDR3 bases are TGTGCCAGCAGTGTACAGACGGGTGGCTACACCTTC.

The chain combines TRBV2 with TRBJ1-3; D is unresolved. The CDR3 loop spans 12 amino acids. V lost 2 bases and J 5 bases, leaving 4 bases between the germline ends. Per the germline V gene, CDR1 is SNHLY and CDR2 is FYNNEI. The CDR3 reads CASSELRNTIYF. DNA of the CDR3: TGTGCCAGCAGTGAATTGAGAAACACCATATATTTT.

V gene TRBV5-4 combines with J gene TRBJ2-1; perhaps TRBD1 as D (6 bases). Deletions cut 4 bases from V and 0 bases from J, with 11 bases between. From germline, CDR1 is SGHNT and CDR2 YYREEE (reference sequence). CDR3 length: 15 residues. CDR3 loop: CASSPRGGSYNEQFF. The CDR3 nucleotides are TGTGCCAGCAGCCCCCGAGGGGGCTCCTACAATGAGCAGTTCTTC.

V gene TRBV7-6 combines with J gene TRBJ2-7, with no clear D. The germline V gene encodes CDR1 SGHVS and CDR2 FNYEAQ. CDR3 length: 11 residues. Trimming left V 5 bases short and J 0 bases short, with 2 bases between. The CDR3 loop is CASSPSYEQYF. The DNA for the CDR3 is TGTGCCAGCAGCCCCTCCTACGAGCAGTACTTC.

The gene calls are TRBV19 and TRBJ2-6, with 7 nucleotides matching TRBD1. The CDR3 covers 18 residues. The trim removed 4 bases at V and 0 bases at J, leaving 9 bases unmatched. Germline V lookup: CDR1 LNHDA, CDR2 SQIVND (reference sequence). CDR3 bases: TGTGCCAGTAGTACAGAGACAGGGACGCACTCTGGGGCCAACGTCCTGACTTTC. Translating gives CASSTETGTHSGANVLTF.

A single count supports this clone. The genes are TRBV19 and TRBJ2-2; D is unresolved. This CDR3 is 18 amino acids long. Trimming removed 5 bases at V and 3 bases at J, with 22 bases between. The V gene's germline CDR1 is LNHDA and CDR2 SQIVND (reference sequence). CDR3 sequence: CASSPQSLRAADTGELFF. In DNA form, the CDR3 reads TGTGCCAGTAGTCCCCAAAGTCTTCGGGCGGCGGACACCGGGGAGCTGTTTTTT. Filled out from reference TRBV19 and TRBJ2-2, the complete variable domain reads DGGITQSPKYLFRKEGQNVTLSCEQNLNHDAMYWYRQDPGQGLRLIYYSQIVNDFQKGDIAEGYSVSREKKESFPLTVTSAQKNPTAFYLCASSPQSLRAADTGELFFGEGSRLTVL.

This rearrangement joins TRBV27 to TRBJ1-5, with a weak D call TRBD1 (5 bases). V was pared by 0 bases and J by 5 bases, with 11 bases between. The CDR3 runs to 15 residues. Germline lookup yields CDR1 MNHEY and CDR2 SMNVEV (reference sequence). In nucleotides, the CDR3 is TGTGCCAGCAGTTTATCAGGGGCTGGGGATCAGCCCCAGCATTTT. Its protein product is CASSLSGAGDQPQHF.

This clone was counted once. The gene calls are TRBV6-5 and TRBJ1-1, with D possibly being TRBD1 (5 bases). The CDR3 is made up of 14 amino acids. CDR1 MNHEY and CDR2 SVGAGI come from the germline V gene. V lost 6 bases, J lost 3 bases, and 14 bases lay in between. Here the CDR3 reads CASSSKARDTEAFF. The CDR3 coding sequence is TGTGCCAGCAGCTCTAAGGCCAGGGACACTGAAGCTTTCTTT.

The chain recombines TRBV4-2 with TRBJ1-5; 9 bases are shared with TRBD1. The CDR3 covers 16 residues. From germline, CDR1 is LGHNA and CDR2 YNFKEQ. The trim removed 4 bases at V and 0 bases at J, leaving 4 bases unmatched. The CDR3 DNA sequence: TGTGCCAGCAGCCCAGCACAGGGGGCTAGCAATCAGCCCCAGCATTTT. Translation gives CASSPAQGASNQPQHF.

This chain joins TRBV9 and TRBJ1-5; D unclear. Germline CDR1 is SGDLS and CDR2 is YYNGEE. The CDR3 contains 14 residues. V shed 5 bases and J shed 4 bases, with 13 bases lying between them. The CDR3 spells CASSSTSVNQPQHF. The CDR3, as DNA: TGTGCCAGCAGTTCGACGAGCGTTAATCAGCCCCAGCATTTT.

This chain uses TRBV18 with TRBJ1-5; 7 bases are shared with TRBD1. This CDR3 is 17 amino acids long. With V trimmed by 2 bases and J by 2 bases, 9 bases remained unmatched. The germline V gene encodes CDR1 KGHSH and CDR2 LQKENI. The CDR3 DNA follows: TGTGCCAGCTCACCAGTGGTTAGGGGGCAAGGCAATCAGCCCCAGCATTTT. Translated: CASSPVVRGQGNQPQHF.

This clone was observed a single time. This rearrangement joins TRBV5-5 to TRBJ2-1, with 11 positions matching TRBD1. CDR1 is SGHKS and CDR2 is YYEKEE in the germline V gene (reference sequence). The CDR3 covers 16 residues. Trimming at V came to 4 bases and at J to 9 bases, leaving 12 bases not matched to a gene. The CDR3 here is CASSPRRDRGLSEQFF. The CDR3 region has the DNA TGTGCCAGCAGCCCTCGCCGGGACAGGGGGTTAAGTGAGCAGTTCTTC. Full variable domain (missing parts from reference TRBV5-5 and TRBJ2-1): DAGVTQSPTHLIKTRGQQVTLRCSPISGHKSVSWYQQVLGQGPQFIFQYYEKEERGRGNFPDRFSARQFPNYSSELNVNALLLGDSALYLCASSPRRDRGLSEQFFGPGTRLTVL.

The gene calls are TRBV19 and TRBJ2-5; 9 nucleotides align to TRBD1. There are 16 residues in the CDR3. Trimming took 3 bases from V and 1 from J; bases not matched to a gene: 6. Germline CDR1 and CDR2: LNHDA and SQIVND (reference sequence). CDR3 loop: CASSIGTGNPQETQYF. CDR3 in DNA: TGTGCCAGTAGTATCGGGACAGGGAATCCCCAAGAGACCCAGTACTTC.

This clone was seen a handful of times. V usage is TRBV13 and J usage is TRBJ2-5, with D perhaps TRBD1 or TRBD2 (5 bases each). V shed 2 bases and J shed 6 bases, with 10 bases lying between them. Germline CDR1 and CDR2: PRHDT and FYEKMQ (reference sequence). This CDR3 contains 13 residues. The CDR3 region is CASSLFEGQTQYF. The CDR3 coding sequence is TGTGCCAGCAGCTTATTTGAGGGGCAGACCCAGTACTTC.

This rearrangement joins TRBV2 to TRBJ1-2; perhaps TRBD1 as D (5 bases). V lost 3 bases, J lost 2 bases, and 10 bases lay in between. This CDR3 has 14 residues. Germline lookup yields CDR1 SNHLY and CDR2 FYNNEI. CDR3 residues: CASSESDSNYGYTF. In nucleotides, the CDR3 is TGTGCCAGCAGTGAGAGCGACAGCAACTATGGCTACACCTTC.

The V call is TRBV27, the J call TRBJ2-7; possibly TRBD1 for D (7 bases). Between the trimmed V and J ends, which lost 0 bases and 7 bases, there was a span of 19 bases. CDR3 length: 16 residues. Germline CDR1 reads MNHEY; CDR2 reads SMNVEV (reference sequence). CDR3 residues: CASSLSQGRKVLEQYF. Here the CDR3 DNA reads TGTGCCAGCAGTTTATCACAGGGGAGGAAAGTCTTGGAGCAGTACTTC.

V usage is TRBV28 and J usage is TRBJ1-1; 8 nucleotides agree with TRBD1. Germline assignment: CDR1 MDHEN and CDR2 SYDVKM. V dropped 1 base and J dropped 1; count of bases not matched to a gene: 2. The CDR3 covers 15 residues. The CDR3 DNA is TGTGCCAGCAGTTTATTCGGGACAGGGAACACTGAAGCTTTCTTT. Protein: CASSLFGTGNTEAFF.

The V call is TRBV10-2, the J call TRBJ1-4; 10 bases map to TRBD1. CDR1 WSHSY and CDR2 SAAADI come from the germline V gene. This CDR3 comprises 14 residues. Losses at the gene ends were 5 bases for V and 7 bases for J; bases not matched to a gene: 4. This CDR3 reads CASSYGTGVEKLFF. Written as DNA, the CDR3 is TGCGCCAGCAGTTACGGGACAGGGGTTGAAAAACTGTTTTTT.